This T cell receptor (beta chain) was observed in a study of human T cells and chemical hapten exposure. Study findings and constraints: Large CDR3 similarity clusters arose significantly more often from expanded TCRs than from controls.

This clonotype occurred many times. Its target is unknown. Stated time point: pre-sensitization, week 0. Treatment specified: therapeutic diphenylcyclopropenone sensitization with weekly scalp DPC. Each patch test followed a blood draw. Unfractionated whole blood yielded the extracted total RNA. Attachment of unique molecular identifiers to individual cDNA molecules was performed in the library. TCRdb itself ran the RACE reads through MiXCR, one entry per CDR3 protein. The sample has more than 100,000 distinct CDR3 sequences; roughly 14% are singletons. The germline V and J ends were trimmed by 3 bases and 4 bases, with 12 bases remaining between them. CDR3 length: 13 amino acids. Germline CDR1 and CDR2: DFQATT and SNEGSKA (reference sequence).

The sequenced sample was whole blood, obtained in connection with sensitization to the hapten diphenylcyclopropenone (DPC). This TCR came from a woman younger than 35 with alopecia areata. Some clones in this sample may be carry-over from other donors' samples. The rearrangement links TRBV20-1 to TRBJ2-5; D is possibly TRBD1 (5 bases). In DNA form, the CDR3 reads TGCAGTGCTAGGAAGGGGTTGCGAGAGACCCAGTACTTC. Translation gives CSARKGLRETQYF.